This is a list of T cell receptor beta chains from one sample in a study of blood T cell repertoires in COVID-19. Sequencing used immunoSEQ multiplex PCR; TCRdb keeps in-frame clones, though not all of them. This table holds about 180,000 clones, approximately 85% found once. Sequenced sample: PBMCs or T cells enriched from blood (not recorded which). The receptors stem from a woman aged 18-35 years who had recovered from COVID-19. CDR3s leave out the opening cysteine and the closing phenylalanine or tryptophan. Fields, in order: J gene, V gene, CDR3 protein.

j_gene: TRBJ2-1
v_gene: TRBV2
CDR3aa: ASDYNAYNEQF

j_gene: TRBJ2-7
v_gene: TRBV27
CDR3aa: ASSLYWTSVHEQY

j_gene: TRBJ2-7
v_gene: TRBV6-5
CDR3aa: ASSYLRSYEQY

j_gene: TRBJ2-5
v_gene: TRBV18
CDR3aa: ASSPSMEKREGETQY

j_gene: TRBJ1-4
v_gene: TRBV12-3/TRBV12-4
CDR3aa: ASRRDNEKLF

j_gene: TRBJ2-7
v_gene: TRBV29-1
CDR3aa: SVGSSTAQGEQY

j_gene: TRBJ2-2
v_gene: TRBV15
CDR3aa: ATSRDMNTGELF

j_gene: TRBJ2-5
v_gene: TRBV5-3
CDR3aa: ARSFQAGGPQWKTQY

j_gene: TRBJ2-1
v_gene: TRBV11-2
CDR3aa: ASSLNGGSHNEQF

j_gene: TRBJ2-7
v_gene: TRBV2
CDR3aa: ASSGTGLVFEQY

j_gene: TRBJ2-2
v_gene: TRBV18
CDR3aa: ASSGSGNTGELF

j_gene: TRBJ1-1
v_gene: TRBV29-1
CDR3aa: SVRDRENTEAF